What follows are 30 T cell receptor beta chains derived from one specimen sequenced in a study of a mutant IDH1 vaccine in newly diagnosed glioma. Profiled with immunoSEQ multiplex PCR; TCRdb holds only in-frame clones, not every one. In the table there are 30,000 to 35,000 clones, approximately 53% of which are singletons. No antigen is known for these receptors. Time point noted: week 5, during vaccination. Every vaccine dose comprised 300 ug of mutant IDH1 20-mer peptide plus topical imiquimod. This specimen was PBMCs, taken from a glioma patient whose treatment included an IDH1 peptide vaccine. All receptors derive from a woman aged 18-29 years with glioma.

V and J are TRBV19 and TRBJ2-1; TRBD1 is a possible D gene (6 bases). The CDR3 totals 15 residues. The V end lost 2 bases, the J end lost 6 bases, and 14 bases lay between the germline ends. CDR1 and CDR2 from the germline V gene are LNHDA and SQIVND (reference sequence). The CDR3 DNA reads as TGTGCCAGTAGTATAAGTAGGGGGACCTCCAATGAGCAGTTCTTC. Residues: CASSISRGTSNEQFF.

This clone was seen just once. The J gene is TRBJ2-7, the V gene TRBV6-6; perhaps TRBD2 as D (6 bases). Between the trimmed V and J ends, which lost 8 bases and 0 bases, there was a span of 8 bases. The CDR3 contains 12 residues. Germline V gene sequence: CDR1 MNHNY, CDR2 SVGAGI (reference sequence). The CDR3 DNA is TGTGCCAGCGGGACTGGCTCCTACGAGCAGTACTTC. Translating gives CASGTGSYEQYF.

The chain combines TRBV30 with TRBJ1-2; a possible D gene is TRBD1 (5 bases). Germline CDR1 GTSNPN, CDR2 SVGIG (reference sequence). The length of the CDR3 is 12 residues. The germline V and J ends were trimmed by 5 bases and 8 bases, with 15 bases remaining between them. The CDR3 DNA is TGTGCCTGGTGGAGTGTTAGGGGCGGCTACACCTTC. Translating gives CAWWSVRGGYTF.

The V gene is TRBV5-1, the J gene TRBJ2-3; 7 bases line up with TRBD2. The CDR3 is made up of 16 amino acids. Germline-derived CDR1 and CDR2 are SGHRS and YFSETQ. Losses at the gene ends were 0 bases for V and 4 bases for J; bases not matched to a gene: 8. CDR3 sequence reads: CASSLGREPLPDTQYF. The CDR3 nucleotides read TGCGCCAGCAGCTTGGGGCGGGAGCCTCTCCCAGATACGCAGTATTTT.

The CDR3 nucleotides are TGTGCCAGCAGCTTAGGCGGATATAGCAATCAGCCCCAGCATTTT. It specifies CASSLGGYSNQPQHF. The rearrangement uses TRBV7-9 and TRBJ1-5; D unresolved. V dropped 1 base and J dropped 0 bases, with 7 bases sitting between them. This CDR3 has 15 residues. Germline V gives CDR1 SEHNR, CDR2 FQNEAQ (reference sequence).

The chain employs TRBV28 and TRBJ1-2, with D possibly being TRBD1 (5 bases). Trimming shortened V by 3 bases and J by 0 bases, and 14 bases separated the two germline ends. This CDR3 region has 16 residues. Per germline, CDR1 MDHEN and CDR2 SYDVKM. The CDR3 region has the DNA TGTGCCAGCAGTTTCCAGGACACCCCAACTAACTATGGCTACACCTTC. Its protein product is CASSFQDTPTNYGYTF.

The chain links TRBV15 to TRBJ2-7; D is perhaps TRBD1 (5 bases). The CDR3 runs 14 residues. Looked up from germline, CDR1 is LNHNV and CDR2 is YYDKDF (reference sequence). Trimming stripped 7 bases from V and 0 bases from J, with 13 bases between. This CDR3 is CATTYDSSSYEQYF. The CDR3 bases are TGTGCCACCACCTACGACAGTAGCTCCTACGAGCAGTACTTC.

This clone was counted only a few times. J is TRBJ1-1 and V is TRBV6-4; D might be TRBD1 (5 bases). The ends were cut back, 2 bases at V and 0 bases at J, with 7 bases in the middle. CDR1 and CDR2 from the germline V gene are MRHNA and SNTAGT. CDR3 length: 14 residues. CDR3 residues: CASSDGGMNTEAFF. In DNA form, the CDR3 reads TGTGCCAGCAGTGACGGGGGGATGAACACTGAAGCTTTCTTT.

This clone was detected a few times. The chain recombines TRBV11-2 with TRBJ2-2, with 8 bases matching TRBD1. There are 16 residues in the CDR3. The junction had 7 bases not matched to a gene; V was cut back by 5 bases and J by 2 bases. Germline loops: CDR1 SGHAT, CDR2 FQNNGV. This CDR3 reads CASSSLTGDNTGELFF. The CDR3, as DNA: TGTGCCAGCAGCAGCTTGACAGGGGACAACACCGGGGAGCTGTTTTTT.

This clone turned up a few times. The CDR3 nucleotides are TGTGCCAGCAGCCCATTGACGGGAAGCTCCTACAATGAGCAGTTCTTC. It is translated as CASSPLTGSSYNEQFF. The rearrangement uses TRBV14 and TRBJ2-1; possibly TRBD2 for D (5 bases). Trimming removed 4 bases from V and 0 bases from J, with 13 bases in between. This CDR3 has 16 amino acids. Germline CDR1 is SGHDN and CDR2 is FVKESK.

There are a few counts of this clone. The chain carries TRBV4-3 and TRBJ2-7; weak D call: TRBD1 (6 bases). Trimming left V 1 base short and J 2 bases short, with 15 bases between. This CDR3 is built from 16 residues. Germline V lookup: CDR1 LGHNA, CDR2 YSLEER. CDR3: CASSQGATGETYEQYF. DNA of the CDR3: TGCGCCAGCAGCCAAGGGGCGACAGGTGAGACCTACGAGCAGTACTTC.

CDR3 in amino acids: CASSSSRVSWETQYF. DNA of the CDR3: TGTGCCAGCAGCTCCAGCAGGGTGTCTTGGGAGACCCAGTACTTC. The rearrangement joins TRBV5-6 to TRBJ2-5, with TRBD1 as a possible D gene (5 bases). Trimming pared 3 bases from V and 5 bases from J, leaving 17 bases between. The CDR3 totals 15 residues. Germline loops: CDR1 SGHDT, CDR2 YYEEEE.

This clone turned up a few times. The J gene is TRBJ1-1, the V gene TRBV14; 7 bases match TRBD1. Trimming removed 5 bases from V and 10 bases from J; junction bases left unmatched: 7. The CDR3 runs 12 residues. CDR1 SGHDN and CDR2 FVKESK come from the germline V gene. The CDR3 protein is CASSFRQGGAFF. CDR3 bases: TGTGCCAGCAGCTTTCGACAGGGAGGAGCTTTCTTT. The full variable domain, rest sourced from reference TRBV14 and TRBJ1-1, is EAGVTQFPSHSVIEKGQTVTLRCDPISGHDNLYWYRRVMGKEIKFLLHFVKESKQDESGMPNNRFLAERTGGTYSTLKVQPAELEDSGVYFCASSFRQGGAFFGQGTRLTVV.

In DNA, the CDR3 is TGTGCCAGCAGCTTAACTAGCGGGGTGAGCGCCTACGAGCAGTACTTC. This sequence encodes CASSLTSGVSAYEQYF. The V and J genes are TRBV7-8 and TRBJ2-7; TRBD2 matches 10 bases. Germline V gene data show CDR1 as SGHVS and CDR2 as FQNEAQ. This CDR3 contains 16 residues. The J segment lost 2 bases and the V segment lost 2 bases, leaving 6 bases of the junction unmatched.

The chain couples TRBV28 to TRBJ2-7, with D perhaps being TRBD1 or TRBD2 (5 bases each). Germline V CDR1 and CDR2: MDHEN, SYDVKM. This CDR3 has 15 residues. The V end was cut by 3 bases, the J end by 10 bases, with 22 bases between. CDR3 sequence: CASSLTGRGLEGQYF. CDR3 coding DNA: TGTGCCAGCAGTTTGACGGGACGCGGGCTCGAGGGTCAGTACTTC.

The rearrangement joins TRBV5-5 to TRBJ1-5, with 7 bases that match TRBD1. The trim removed 4 bases at V and 3 bases at J, leaving 7 bases unmatched. Germline V CDR1 and CDR2: SGHKS, YYEKEE (reference sequence). The CDR3 consists of 15 residues. DNA for the CDR3: TGTGCCAGCAGCCTCAGGGGGACTGACAATCAGCCCCAGCATTTT. Translation gives CASSLRGTDNQPQHF.

This clone was counted a few times. The CDR3: CASSHSVGTGPDTQYF. In nucleotides, the CDR3 is TGTGCCAGCAGCCACTCCGTTGGGACGGGTCCTGATACGCAGTATTTT. V is TRBV5-4 and J is TRBJ2-3, with D perhaps assigned TRBD1 or TRBD2 (5 bases each). The CDR3 length is 16 residues. Trimming cost V 4 bases and J 6 bases, with 21 bases left between them. From germline, CDR1 is SGHNT and CDR2 YYREEE (reference sequence).

The sample holds one count of this clone. J is TRBJ1-4 and V is TRBV6-5; D is perhaps TRBD1 (6 bases). CDR1 is MNHEY, CDR2 SVGAGI, per germline. V was clipped by 7 bases and J by 5 bases, with 11 bases between them. The CDR3 length is 13 residues. The CDR3 DNA reads as TGTGCCAGCAAAGCCGGGGGCAATGAAAAACTGTTTTTT. Translated: CASKAGGNEKLFF.

This CDR3 reads CASGTSGGASLNEQFF. CDR3 DNA sequence: TGTGCCAGCGGGACTAGCGGGGGGGCCAGTCTAAATGAGCAGTTCTTC. This chain links TRBV7-2 with TRBJ2-1, with 16 positions matching TRBD2. The CDR3 has 16 amino acids. The germline V gene encodes CDR1 SGHTA and CDR2 FQGNSA. Trimming took 8 bases from V and 7 from J; bases not matched to a gene: 8.

This clone appeared many times. The chain carries TRBV6-4 and TRBJ2-1; the D call may be TRBD1 or TRBD2 (5 bases each). Trimming removed 2 bases at V and 6 bases at J, with 14 bases between. This CDR3 is built from 15 residues. The germline CDR1 and CDR2 sequences are MRHNA and SNTAGT. CDR3 residues: CASSDDLAGANEQFF. CDR3 coding DNA: TGTGCCAGCAGTGACGATCTAGCTGGGGCCAATGAGCAGTTCTTC.

This clone was observed a handful of times. The chain joins TRBV5-1 to TRBJ1-2; D gene ambiguous. V gave up 4 bases and J gave up 1 base, with 14 bases separating them. CDR3 length: 15 residues. Germline V CDR1 and CDR2: SGHRS, YFSETQ. The CDR3 is CASSPETTFNYGYTF. Written as DNA, the CDR3 is TGCGCCAGCAGCCCGGAGACAACTTTTAACTATGGCTACACCTTC.

The chain links TRBV11-3 to TRBJ2-1; TRBD1 or TRBD2 may be the D gene (6 bases each). The germline V and J ends were trimmed by 0 bases and 8 bases, with 8 bases remaining between them. The germline V gene encodes CDR1 SGHNT and CDR2 YENEEA. The CDR3 runs 13 residues. CDR3 sequence (DNA): TGTGCCAGCAGCTTAGAGGGGGGCGATGAGCAGTTCTTC. Translated, it gives CASSLEGGDEQFF.

DNA for the CDR3: TGTGCCAGCAGCCCGTTTCAAGGTCTAGCGGGGCACAATGAGCAGTTCTTC. Amino acids: CASSPFQGLAGHNEQFF. The chain recombines TRBV7-9 with TRBJ2-1; 9 bases are a match to TRBD2. The CDR3 consists of 17 residues. The germline V gene has CDR1 SEHNR and CDR2 FQNEAQ (reference sequence). Trimming took 5 bases from V and 5 from J; bases not matched to a gene: 13.

The rearrangement links TRBV6-6 to TRBJ1-1; no firm D call. V was clipped by 6 bases and J by 6 bases, with 20 bases between them. The V gene's germline CDR1 is MNHNY and CDR2 SVGAGI (reference sequence). The CDR3 is 15 residues long. This CDR3 is CASSHPGKGFAEAFF. The CDR3 coding sequence is TGTGCCAGCAGCCACCCGGGTAAGGGTTTCGCTGAAGCTTTCTTT.

V gene TRBV5-6 combines with J gene TRBJ1-2; D unclear. The V gene lost 1 base and the J gene lost 7 bases, with 14 bases spanning the gap. The V gene's germline CDR1 is SGHDT and CDR2 YYEEEE. The CDR3 length is 14 residues. CDR3 in DNA: TGTGCCAGCAGCTTGATATGGGAGGGCGCTGGCTACACCTTC. As protein: CASSLIWEGAGYTF.

Written as DNA, the CDR3 is TGTGCCAGTATTCCACGCCCCGGGACAGGGGTGGTAAAACTGTTTTTT. Protein product: CASIPRPGTGVVKLFF. The gene calls are TRBV19 and TRBJ1-4; 10 nucleotides match TRBD1. Trimming cost V 7 bases and J 10 bases; bases outside gene matches: 15. CDR3 size: 16 residues. The germline CDR1 and CDR2 sequences are LNHDA and SQIVND (reference sequence).

The chain links TRBV29-1 to TRBJ2-7, with 7 bases identical to TRBD2. After removal of 4 bases from V and 5 bases from J, the junction contained 11 bases not matched to a gene. The germline CDR1 and CDR2 sequences are SQVTM and ANQGSEA. The CDR3 is 14 amino acids. CDR3 sequence (DNA): TGCAGCGTTGGGGCTGGCGGGAGTCTCAACGAGCAGTACTTC. This codes for CSVGAGGSLNEQYF.

The genes are TRBV30 and TRBJ2-1, with 11 bases matching TRBD2. The CDR3 extends over 13 amino acids. Germline CDR1 GTSNPN, CDR2 SVGIG (reference sequence). V shed 5 bases, J shed 4 bases, and the junction held 1 base outside the gene matches. The CDR3 DNA is TGTGCCTGGGTAGCGGGGGGGTACAATGAGCAGTTCTTC. Amino acids: CAWVAGGYNEQFF.

This chain links TRBV28 with TRBJ2-7; D unclear. The CDR3 has 11 residues. Germline V gene lookup returns CDR1 MDHEN and CDR2 SYDVKM. V was trimmed by 5 bases and J by 11 bases, leaving 13 bases between them. The CDR3 protein is CASSHGHREYF. CDR3 DNA sequence: TGTGCCAGCAGTCACGGCCATAGGGAGTACTTC.

The chain carries TRBV6-5 and TRBJ1-4; D is uncertain. V was trimmed by 3 bases and J by 5 bases, leaving 13 bases between them. This CDR3 comprises 15 residues. Germline V lookup: CDR1 MNHEY, CDR2 SVGAGI. The CDR3 bases are TGTGCCAGCAGTTATTGGAGGCAGAGCAATGAAAAACTGTTTTTT. Translating gives CASSYWRQSNEKLFF.